What follows are 10 T cell receptor beta chains derived from one specimen sequenced in a study of cytomegalovirus exposure and HLA in healthy donors. PCR amplification relied on 60 Vbeta primers (plus 13 Jbeta primers). Measured with immunoSEQ multiplex PCR; TCRdb has only the in-frame clones, and not every one. The sample contains fewer than 250,000 clones, about 80% of which appear only once. Material for sequencing was PBMCs. Receptor source: a woman aged 50 to 60 in good health and CMV-seropositive.

The CDR3 here is CAWSVLREKLFF. As DNA, the CDR3 is TGTGCCTGGAGTGTACTAAGGGAAAAACTGTTTTTT. The chain combines TRBV30 with TRBJ1-4; no definite D call. The V gene lost 0 bases and the J gene lost 8 bases, with 7 bases spanning the gap. Germline values: CDR1 GTSNPN, CDR2 SVGIG (reference sequence). There are 12 residues in the CDR3.

The V and J genes are TRBV5-1 and TRBJ1-2, with no clear D. V was cut by 0 bases and J by 4 bases, with 7 bases left in between. The CDR3 runs to 13 residues. Germline CDR1 is SGHRS and CDR2 is YFSETQ. Here the CDR3 reads CASSLAEGYGYTF. The CDR3, as DNA: TGCGCCAGCAGCTTGGCCGAGGGCTATGGCTACACCTTC.

The chain combines TRBV19 with TRBJ2-2; D possibly corresponds to TRBD1 (5 bases). Per germline, CDR1 LNHDA and CDR2 SQIVND (reference sequence). V lost 7 bases and J lost 4, with 13 bases in between. CDR3 length: 14 amino acids. The DNA for the CDR3 is TGTGCCAGTACAGGGTGGGCCGGCACCGGGGAGCTGTTTTTT. It specifies CASTGWAGTGELFF.

V is TRBV6-6 and J is TRBJ2-3; unclear D gene. Trimming took 0 bases from V and 3 from J, leaving 10 bases between them. The CDR3 is 15 amino acids. Germline V gene lookup returns CDR1 MNHNY and CDR2 SVGAGI (reference sequence). In DNA form, the CDR3 reads TGTGCCAGCAGTTACTCGGGCATAAAAACAGATACGCAGTATTTT. Protein sequence: CASSYSGIKTDTQYF.

The chain combines TRBV30 with TRBJ1-3, with D possibly matching TRBD1 (5 bases). V gave up 7 bases and J gave up 0 bases, with 10 bases separating them. Per germline, CDR1 GTSNPN and CDR2 SVGIG (reference sequence). The CDR3 length is 13 residues. CDR3 amino acids: CASDKSSGNTIYF. The DNA of the CDR3 is TGTGCCTCGGACAAGAGCTCTGGAAACACCATATATTTT. Full variable domain (rest looked up from reference TRBV30 and TRBJ1-3): SQTIHQWPATLVQPVGSPLSLECTVEGTSNPNLYWYRQAAGRGLQLLFYSVGIGQISSEVPQNLSASRPQDRQFILSSKKLLLSDSGFYLCASDKSSGNTIYFGEGSWLTVV.

The rearrangement uses TRBV5-1 and TRBJ2-5, with TRBD1 identical over 8 bases. The CDR3 spans 15 residues. The V and J ends lost 1 base and 2 bases, in that order; junction bases with no gene match: 4. Germline CDR1 reads SGHRS; CDR2 reads YFSETQ. The CDR3 loop is CASSLLTGAQETQYF. The CDR3 bases are TGCGCCAGCAGCTTGCTGACAGGGGCGCAAGAGACCCAGTACTTC.

The rearrangement links TRBV30 to TRBJ1-4; 9 bases align to TRBD1. The CDR3 extends over 13 amino acids. The germline CDR1 and CDR2 sequences are GTSNPN and SVGIG (reference sequence). The J segment lost 8 bases and the V segment lost 5 bases, leaving 6 bases of the junction unmatched. This CDR3 reads CAWGGQGREKLFF. The CDR3, as DNA: TGTGCCTGGGGGGGACAGGGTCGGGAAAAACTGTTTTTT.

In its sample, this clone was seen once. Other DNA sequences of this sample code for an identical CDR3. V and J are TRBV30 and TRBJ1-4, with TRBD1 identical over 11 bases. CDR1 GTSNPN and CDR2 SVGIG come from the germline V gene (reference sequence). J was trimmed by 8 bases and V by 2 bases; bases with no gene match: 10. CDR3 length: 16 residues. CDR3 DNA sequence: TGTGCCTGGAGTTCCCAAAGGACAGGGGGCTCCGAAAAACTGTTTTTT. Amino acids: CAWSSQRTGGSEKLFF.

In this sample, this clone turned up once. The CDR3 DNA follows: TGTGCCAGCAGCTTAACCGGGACAGGGGTGGAGACCCAGTACTTC. It codes for CASSLTGTGVETQYF. V and J are TRBV7-6 and TRBJ2-5; TRBD1 aligns across 10 bases. The junction had 5 bases not matched to a gene; V was cut back by 2 bases and J by 5 bases. Germline V CDR1 and CDR2: SGHVS, FNYEAQ. The CDR3 extends over 15 amino acids.

The rearrangement links TRBV2 to TRBJ2-3, with no clear D. Trimming took 8 bases from V and 0 from J, leaving 9 bases between them. Germline V gives CDR1 SNHLY, CDR2 FYNNEI. The CDR3 extends over 13 amino acids. As DNA, the CDR3 is TGTGCCAGCCAGCGTTCTAGCACAGATACGCAGTATTTT. As protein: CASQRSSTDTQYF.